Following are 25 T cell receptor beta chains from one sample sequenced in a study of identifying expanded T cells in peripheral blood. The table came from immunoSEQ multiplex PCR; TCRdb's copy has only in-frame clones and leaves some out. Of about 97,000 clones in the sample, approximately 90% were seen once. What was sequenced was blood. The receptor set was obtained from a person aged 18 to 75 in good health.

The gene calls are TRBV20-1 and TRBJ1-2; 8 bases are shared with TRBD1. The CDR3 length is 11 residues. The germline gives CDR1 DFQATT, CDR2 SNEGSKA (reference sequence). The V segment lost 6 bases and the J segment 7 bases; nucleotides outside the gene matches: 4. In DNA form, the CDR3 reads TGCAGTGCAGCGACAGGGGCTGGCTACACCTTC. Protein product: CSAATGAGYTF.

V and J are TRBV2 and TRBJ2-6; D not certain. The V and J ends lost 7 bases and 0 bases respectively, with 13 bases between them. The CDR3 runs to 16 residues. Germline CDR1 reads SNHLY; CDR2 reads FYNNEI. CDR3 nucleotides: TGTGCCAGCACGGAGTCCCCCGGCTCTGGGGCCAACGTCCTGACTTTC. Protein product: CASTESPGSGANVLTF.

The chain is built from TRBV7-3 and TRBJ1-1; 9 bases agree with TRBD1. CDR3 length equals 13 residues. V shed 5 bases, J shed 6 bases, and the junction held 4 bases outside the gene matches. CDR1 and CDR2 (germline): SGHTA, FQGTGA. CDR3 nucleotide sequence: TGTGCCAGCAGCCGGGACAGGGAAGCTGAAGCTTTCTTT. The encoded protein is CASSRDREAEAFF.

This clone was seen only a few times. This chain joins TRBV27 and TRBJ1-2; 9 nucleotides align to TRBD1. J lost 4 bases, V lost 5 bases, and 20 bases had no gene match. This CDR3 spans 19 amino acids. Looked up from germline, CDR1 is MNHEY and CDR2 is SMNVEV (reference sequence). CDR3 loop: CASSNLLDRQGGAFYGYTF. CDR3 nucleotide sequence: TGTGCCAGCAGTAATCTTCTGGACAGACAGGGGGGGGCTTTCTATGGCTACACCTTC.

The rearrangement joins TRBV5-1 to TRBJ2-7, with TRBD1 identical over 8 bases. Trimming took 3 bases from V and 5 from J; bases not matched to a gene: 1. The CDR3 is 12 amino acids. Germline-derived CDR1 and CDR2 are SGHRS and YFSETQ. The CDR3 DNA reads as TGCGCCAGCAGCTGGACAGGGAACGAGCAGTACTTC. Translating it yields CASSWTGNEQYF. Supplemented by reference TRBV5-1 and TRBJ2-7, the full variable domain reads KAGVTQTPRYLIKTRGQQVTLSCSPISGHRSVSWYQQTPGQGLQFLFEYFSETQRNKGNFPGRFSGRQFSNSRSEMNVSTLELGDSALYLCASSWTGNEQYFGPGTRLTVT.

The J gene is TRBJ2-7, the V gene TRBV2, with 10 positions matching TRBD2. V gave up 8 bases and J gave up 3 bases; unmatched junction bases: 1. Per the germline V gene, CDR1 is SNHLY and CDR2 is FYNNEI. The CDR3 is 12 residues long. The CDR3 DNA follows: TGTGCCAGCGGGACTAGCGACTACGAGCAGTACTTC. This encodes CASGTSDYEQYF.

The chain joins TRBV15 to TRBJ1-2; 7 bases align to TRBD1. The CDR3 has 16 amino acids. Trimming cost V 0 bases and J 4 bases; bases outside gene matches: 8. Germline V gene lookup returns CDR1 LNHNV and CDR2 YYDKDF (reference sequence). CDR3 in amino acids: CATSRDQGQTPYGYTF. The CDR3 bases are TGTGCCACCAGCAGAGATCAGGGACAGACTCCCTATGGCTACACCTTC.

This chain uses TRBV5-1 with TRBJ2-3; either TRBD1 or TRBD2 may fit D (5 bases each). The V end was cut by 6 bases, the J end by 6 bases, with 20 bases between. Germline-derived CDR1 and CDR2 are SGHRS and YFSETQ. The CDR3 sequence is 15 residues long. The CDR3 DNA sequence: TGCGCCAGCAACCACCTCGTGGGGGAGAAGGATACGCAGTATTTT. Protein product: CASNHLVGEKDTQYF.

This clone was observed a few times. For the CDR3, the DNA is TGTGCCAGCAGAGGAGGGAGTTATGAGCAGTTCTTC. Residues: CASRGGSYEQFF. This chain links TRBV6-6 with TRBJ2-1; D perhaps matches TRBD2 (6 bases). The length of the CDR3 is 12 residues. Trimming pared 6 bases from V and 8 bases from J, leaving 11 bases between. Per germline, CDR1 MNHNY and CDR2 SVGAGI (reference sequence).

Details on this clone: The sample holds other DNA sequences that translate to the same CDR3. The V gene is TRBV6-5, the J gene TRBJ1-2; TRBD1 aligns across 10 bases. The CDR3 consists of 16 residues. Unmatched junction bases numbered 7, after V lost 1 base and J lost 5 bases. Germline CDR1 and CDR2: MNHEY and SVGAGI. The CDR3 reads CASSYFRTGGGYGYTF. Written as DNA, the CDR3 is TGTGCCAGCAGTTACTTTAGGACAGGGGGAGGGTATGGCTACACCTTC.

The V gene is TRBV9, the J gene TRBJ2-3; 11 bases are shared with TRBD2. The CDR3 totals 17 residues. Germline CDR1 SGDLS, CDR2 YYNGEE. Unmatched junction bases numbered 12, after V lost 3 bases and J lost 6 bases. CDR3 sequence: CASSEYLAGGVVDTQYF. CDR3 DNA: TGTGCCAGCAGCGAATATCTAGCGGGGGGTGTGGTGGATACGCAGTATTTT.

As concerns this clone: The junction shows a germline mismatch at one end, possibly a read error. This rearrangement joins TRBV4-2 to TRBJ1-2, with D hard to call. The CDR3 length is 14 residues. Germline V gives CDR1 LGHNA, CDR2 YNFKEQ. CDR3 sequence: CASTQEDGLYGYTF. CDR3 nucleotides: TGTGCCAGCACCCAAGAGGATGGTTTGTATGGCTACACCTTC.

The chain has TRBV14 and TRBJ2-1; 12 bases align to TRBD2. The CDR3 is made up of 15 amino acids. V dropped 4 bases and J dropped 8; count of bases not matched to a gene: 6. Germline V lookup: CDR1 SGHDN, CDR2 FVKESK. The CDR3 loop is CASSLTSGGSDEQFF. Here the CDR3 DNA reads TGTGCCAGCAGCCTTACTAGCGGGGGGTCGGATGAGCAGTTCTTC.

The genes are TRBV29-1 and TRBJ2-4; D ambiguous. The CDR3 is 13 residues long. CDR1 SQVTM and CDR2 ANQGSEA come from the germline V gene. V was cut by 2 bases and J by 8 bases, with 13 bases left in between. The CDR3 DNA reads TGCAGCGTTGAAAAAAGGGCTTCGGACATTCAGTACTTC. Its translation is CSVEKRASDIQYF.

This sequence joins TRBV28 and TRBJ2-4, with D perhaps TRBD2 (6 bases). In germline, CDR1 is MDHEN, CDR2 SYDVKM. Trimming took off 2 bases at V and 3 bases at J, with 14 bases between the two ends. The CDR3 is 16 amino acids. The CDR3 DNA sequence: TGTGCCAGCAGTTTAAGGAGGGTTAGTGGCAAAAACATTCAGTACTTC. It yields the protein CASSLRRVSGKNIQYF. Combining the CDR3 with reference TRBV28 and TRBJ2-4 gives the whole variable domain DVKVTQSSRYLVKRTGEKVFLECVQDMDHENMFWYRQDPGLGLRLIYFSYDVKMKEKGDIPEGYSVSREKKERFSLILESASTNQTSMYLCASSLRRVSGKNIQYFGAGTRLSVL.

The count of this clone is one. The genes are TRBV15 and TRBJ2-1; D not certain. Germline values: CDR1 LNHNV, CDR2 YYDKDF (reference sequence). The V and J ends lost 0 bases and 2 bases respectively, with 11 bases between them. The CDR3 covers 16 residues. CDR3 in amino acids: CATSRDRAGAYNEQFF. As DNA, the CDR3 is TGTGCCACCAGCAGAGATAGGGCAGGAGCCTACAATGAGCAGTTCTTC.

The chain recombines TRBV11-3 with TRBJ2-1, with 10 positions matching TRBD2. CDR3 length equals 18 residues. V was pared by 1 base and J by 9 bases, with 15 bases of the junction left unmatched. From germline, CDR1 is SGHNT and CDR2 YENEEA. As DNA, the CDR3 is TGTGCCAGCAGCTTAGGGGACGTTATTAGCGGGAGGCGAGGTGAGCAGTTCTTC. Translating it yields CASSLGDVISGRRGEQFF.

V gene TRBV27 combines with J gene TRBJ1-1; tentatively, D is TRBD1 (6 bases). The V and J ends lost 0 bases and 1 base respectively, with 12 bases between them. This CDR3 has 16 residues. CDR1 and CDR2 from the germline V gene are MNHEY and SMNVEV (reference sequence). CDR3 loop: CASSLSFGGGNTEAFF. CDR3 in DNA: TGTGCCAGCAGTTTATCGTTCGGGGGCGGGAACACTGAAGCTTTCTTT.

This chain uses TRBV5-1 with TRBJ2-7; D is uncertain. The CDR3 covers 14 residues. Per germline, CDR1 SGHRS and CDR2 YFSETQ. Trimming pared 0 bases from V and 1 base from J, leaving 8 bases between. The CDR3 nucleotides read TGCGCCAGCAGCTTGGAAGTCACTTCCTACGAGCAGTACTTC. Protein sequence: CASSLEVTSYEQYF.

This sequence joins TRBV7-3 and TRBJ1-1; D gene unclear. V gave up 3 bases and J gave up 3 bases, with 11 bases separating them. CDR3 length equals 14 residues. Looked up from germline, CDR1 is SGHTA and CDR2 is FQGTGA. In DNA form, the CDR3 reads TGTGCCAGCAGCTTTCGAGGCTCGGACACTGAAGCTTTCTTT. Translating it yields CASSFRGSDTEAFF.

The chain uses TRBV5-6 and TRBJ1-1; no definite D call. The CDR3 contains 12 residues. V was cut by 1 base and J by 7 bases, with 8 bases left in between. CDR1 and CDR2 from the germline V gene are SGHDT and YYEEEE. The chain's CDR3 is CASSLRRIEAFF. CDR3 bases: TGTGCCAGCAGCTTGAGGCGAATTGAAGCTTTCTTT.

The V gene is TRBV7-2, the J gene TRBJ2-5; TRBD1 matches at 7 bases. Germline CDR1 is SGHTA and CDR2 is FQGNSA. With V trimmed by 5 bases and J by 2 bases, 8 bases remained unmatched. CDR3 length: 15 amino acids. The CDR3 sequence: CASSPTGTAQETQYF. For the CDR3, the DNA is TGTGCCAGCAGCCCCACCGGGACAGCTCAAGAGACCCAGTACTTC.

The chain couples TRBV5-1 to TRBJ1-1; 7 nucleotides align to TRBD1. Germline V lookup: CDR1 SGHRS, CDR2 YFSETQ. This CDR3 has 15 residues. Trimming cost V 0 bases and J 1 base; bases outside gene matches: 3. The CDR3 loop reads CASSLARTGNTEAFF. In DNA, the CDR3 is TGCGCCAGCAGCTTGGCTAGGACAGGGAACACTGAAGCTTTCTTT.

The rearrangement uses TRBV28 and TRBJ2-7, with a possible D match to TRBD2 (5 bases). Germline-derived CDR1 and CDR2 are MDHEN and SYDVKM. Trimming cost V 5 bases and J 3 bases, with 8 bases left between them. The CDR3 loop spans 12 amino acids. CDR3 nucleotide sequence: TGTGCCAGCAGTCAACTAGGCTACGAGCAGTACTTC. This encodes CASSQLGYEQYF.

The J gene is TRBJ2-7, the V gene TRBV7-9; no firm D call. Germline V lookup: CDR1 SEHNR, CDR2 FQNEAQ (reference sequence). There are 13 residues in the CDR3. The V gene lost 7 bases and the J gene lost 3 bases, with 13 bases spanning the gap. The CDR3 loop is CASTFLGIYEQYF. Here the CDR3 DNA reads TGTGCCAGCACCTTCTTGGGAATCTACGAGCAGTACTTC.